The subject of this entry is one T cell receptor (beta chain). The data derive from a study of T cell repertoires in aging, cancer and after chemotherapy. Across the whole study: Donor ages fell into six groups from 30 or younger up to 70 or older. Chronic lymphocytic leukemia patients on fludarabine- or bendamustine-based regimens gave paired samples before and after chemotherapy. The full dataset contained 7 million to 9.5 million TCR reads.

TCR beta rearrangements were amplified from peripheral blood genomic DNA. Rearranged V-D-J TRB sequences were amplified with a mixed TRB-A/B primer pool. A single record per CDR3 protein comes from TCRdb applying MiXCR to the multiplex PCR reads. The data show 5,200 or so distinct CDR3 sequences, more than 30% seen once. Sequenced material: blood. This TCR was sampled from a human donor with a blood cancer.

As DNA, the CDR3 is TGTGCCAGCAGTTACTCGGTTGAAAAACTGTTTTTT. It translates to CASSYSVEKLFF. The chain carries TRBV6-6 and TRBJ1-4, with no clear D. The germline CDR1 and CDR2 sequences are MNHNY and SVGAGI (reference sequence). V lost 0 bases and J lost 7, with 3 bases in between. The CDR3 spans 12 residues.